Included here is one TCR beta chain sequence, with context. The record originates from a study of T-cell memory formation after mild COVID-19. Background on the study: Clustering of TCRs was largely donor specific.

The CDR3 consists of 15 residues. Trimming pared 0 bases from V and 2 bases from J, leaving 7 bases between. Germline V gives CDR1 MGHRA, CDR2 YSYEKL. 5'RACE with constant-segment primers yielded barcoded, UMI-tagged TCR alpha and TCR beta cDNA libraries. TCRdb processed the 5' RACE reads anew with MiXCR; each CDR3 protein has one entry. This sample has under 700,000 distinct CDR3 sequences, with about a fifth found just once. The sequence came from an adult woman who had mild COVID-19 (a few samples of this study predate the infection). Cell type and time point are not known. Sequencing was performed on PBMCs or a T cell subset sorted from them (not recorded which). J is TRBJ2-2 and V is TRBV4-1; D possibly corresponds to TRBD2 (5 bases). The CDR3 DNA reads TGCGCCAGCAGCCAAGACAGGACTAACACCGGGGAGCTGTTTTTT. Protein sequence: CASSQDRTNTGELFF.